Presented here are 30 T cell receptor beta chains from one specimen sequenced in a study of blood T cells in healthy people across ages. A sample-barcoded 5' primer and a J-beta primer mix were used in a second PCR of about 7 to 12 cycles. TCRdb called the 5' RACE reads again in MiXCR, with one record for every CDR3 protein. The profile shows approximately 800,000 distinct CDR3 sequences, 45% to 70% of them singletons. Material: blood. The receptors here all came from a middle-aged man in good health.

The genes are TRBV7-8 and TRBJ2-1, with unresolved D. The CDR3 has 16 amino acids. Germline V gene data show CDR1 as SGHVS and CDR2 as FQNEAQ. V was cut by 0 bases and J by 0 bases, with 9 bases left in between. CDR3 sequence reads: CASSLALGYSYNEQFF. The DNA for the CDR3 is TGTGCCAGCAGCTTAGCGCTCGGGTACTCCTACAATGAGCAGTTCTTC.

The J gene is TRBJ2-7, the V gene TRBV10-2; 8 nucleotides agree with TRBD2. Germline-derived CDR1 and CDR2 are WSHSY and SAAADI. There are 16 residues in the CDR3. V dropped 6 bases and J dropped 0; count of bases not matched to a gene: 10. The CDR3 region is CASRLRRTSNSYEQYF. The CDR3 DNA follows: TGCGCCAGCAGACTACGAAGGACTAGCAACTCCTACGAGCAGTACTTC.

The rearrangement joins TRBV7-3 to TRBJ2-3; D is ambiguous. Germline CDR1 and CDR2: SGHTA and FQGTGA. V gave up 2 bases and J gave up 4 bases, with 10 bases separating them. The CDR3 totals 14 residues. CDR3 in amino acids: CASSLLYGSDTQYF. The CDR3 nucleotides are TGTGCCAGCAGCTTATTATACGGGTCAGATACGCAGTATTTT.

This chain links TRBV7-9 with TRBJ1-2; D is ambiguous. The CDR3 runs 16 residues. Trimming took off 1 base at V and 2 bases at J, with 14 bases between the two ends. CDR1 is SEHNR and CDR2 is FQNEAQ in the germline V gene (reference sequence). DNA for the CDR3: TGTGCCAGCAGCTTAGATAGCCCGAGGGCCAACTATGGCTACACCTTC. Translated: CASSLDSPRANYGYTF.

This rearrangement joins TRBV20-1 to TRBJ1-4, with TRBD1 identical over 8 bases. Germline V gene data show CDR1 as DFQATT and CDR2 as SNEGSKA (reference sequence). The CDR3 is 14 residues long. Trimming removed 5 bases from V and 3 bases from J; junction bases left unmatched: 5. This CDR3 reads CSAPGDRPNEKLFF. Here the CDR3 DNA reads TGCAGTGCTCCGGGGGACAGGCCTAATGAAAAACTGTTTTTT.

The chain's CDR3 is CASSVGSLPKAPYNEQFF. DNA of the CDR3: TGTGCCAGCAGCGTAGGTTCCCTACCGAAAGCCCCCTACAATGAGCAGTTCTTC. The chain combines TRBV9 with TRBJ2-1; D unresolved. V was trimmed by 0 bases and J by 2 bases, leaving 18 bases between them. Looked up from germline, CDR1 is SGDLS and CDR2 is YYNGEE. This CDR3 contains 18 residues.

The chain employs TRBV3-1 and TRBJ2-7; 9 nucleotides match TRBD2. This CDR3 has 18 residues. With 3 bases clipped from V and 0 bases from J, the junction kept 12 bases outside the gene matches. CDR1 and CDR2 (germline): LGHDT, YNNKEL (reference sequence). The CDR3 sequence: CASSQETSLSGSSYEQYF. The CDR3 DNA follows: TGTGCCAGCAGCCAGGAAACTTCCCTTAGCGGGAGCTCCTACGAGCAGTACTTC.

CDR3 amino acids: CSAHLLASGGADTQYF. The CDR3 nucleotides are TGCAGTGCCCACCTCCTCGCTAGCGGGGGGGCAGATACGCAGTATTTT. This chain connects TRBV20-1 to TRBJ2-3; 12 nucleotides align to TRBD2. Germline CDR1 and CDR2: DFQATT and SNEGSKA (reference sequence). CDR3 length equals 16 residues. The V and J ends lost 6 bases and 4 bases, in that order; junction bases with no gene match: 11.

This clonotype was seen more than once but under ten times. The chain joins TRBV20-1 to TRBJ1-4; TRBD1 might be the D (6 bases). The germline V and J ends were trimmed by 3 bases and 11 bases, with 10 bases remaining between them. The germline V gene has CDR1 DFQATT and CDR2 SNEGSKA (reference sequence). The CDR3 has 11 amino acids. In DNA, the CDR3 is TGCAGTGCTAGTGCAGGGGCGAAACTGTTTTTT. It specifies CSASAGAKLFF.

The V and J genes are TRBV27 and TRBJ2-7; 9 nucleotides align to TRBD1. Looked up from germline, CDR1 is MNHEY and CDR2 is SMNVEV (reference sequence). The junction had 6 bases not matched to a gene; V was cut back by 0 bases and J by 0 bases. This CDR3 spans 17 amino acids. CDR3: CASSLSAGTGTSYEQYF. The CDR3 region has the DNA TGTGCCAGCAGTTTATCCGCCGGGACAGGGACCTCCTACGAGCAGTACTTC.

V usage is TRBV11-2 and J usage is TRBJ2-4, with D perhaps matching TRBD1 or TRBD2 (6 bases each). Germline V gene sequence: CDR1 SGHAT, CDR2 FQNNGV. The CDR3 is 17 residues long. V shed 1 base and J shed 6 bases, with 19 bases lying between them. Here the CDR3 reads CASSLVRGALNLNIQYF. CDR3 sequence (DNA): TGTGCCAGCAGCTTAGTGAGGGGGGCTCTTAATTTAAACATTCAGTACTTC.

The chain carries TRBV11-2 and TRBJ1-1; D might be TRBD1 (6 bases). Trimming stripped 5 bases from V and 8 bases from J, with 15 bases between. Germline values: CDR1 SGHAT, CDR2 FQNNGV. The CDR3 runs 13 residues. CDR3 residues: CASSARDNREAFF. DNA for the CDR3: TGTGCCAGCAGCGCCCGGGACAATAGGGAAGCTTTCTTT.

This clonotype was observed a few times. The CDR3 protein is CASSNLLSTLPGNTDTQYF. The DNA of the CDR3 is TGTGCCAGCAGTAACCTATTATCGACCCTCCCGGGCAACACAGATACGCAGTATTTT. V usage is TRBV25-1 and J usage is TRBJ2-3; D remains unclear. This CDR3 is 19 amino acids long. Germline CDR1 and CDR2: MGHDK and SYGVNS. V lost 5 bases and J 2 bases, leaving 26 bases between the germline ends.

In its sample, this clonotype was seen a few times. This rearrangement joins TRBV7-7 to TRBJ2-7; 11 nucleotides match TRBD2. Trimming cost V 3 bases and J 4 bases; bases outside gene matches: 17. Germline CDR1 is SSHAT and CDR2 is FNYEAQ (reference sequence). The CDR3 has 19 amino acids. Written as DNA, the CDR3 is TGTGCCAGCAGCTTCGGTCCAAACCCGACTAGCGGGGAAGAGTACGAGCAGTACTTC. Translated: CASSFGPNPTSGEEYEQYF.

The rearrangement links TRBV3-1 to TRBJ2-7; 7 positions match TRBD1. The ends lost 1 base at V and 3 bases at J; junction bases unmatched: 3. The CDR3 consists of 14 residues. Germline CDR1 and CDR2: LGHDT and YNNKEL (reference sequence). The CDR3 reads CASSQGYRGYEQYF. The CDR3 DNA follows: TGTGCCAGCAGCCAAGGGTACAGGGGCTACGAGCAGTACTTC.

This clonotype has just a few counts. This chain connects TRBV18 to TRBJ2-1, with D possibly called TRBD1 or TRBD2 (6 bases each). CDR1 is KGHSH, CDR2 LQKENI, per germline. V was trimmed by 2 bases and J by 6 bases, leaving 17 bases between them. The CDR3 has 16 residues. The CDR3 is CASSPVTGGYPNEQFF. In DNA form, the CDR3 reads TGTGCCAGCTCACCAGTTACCGGGGGCTACCCCAATGAGCAGTTCTTC.

This clonotype came up once. The chain couples TRBV4-1 to TRBJ2-4; D possibly corresponds to TRBD1 (6 bases). The end of the DNA is better explained by TRBJ2-7, so the J call may be wrong. Germline V gene data show CDR1 as MGHRA and CDR2 as YSYEKL. This CDR3 has 15 amino acids. CDR3 DNA sequence: TGCGCCAGCAGCCACCTAAAGACAGGATACTACGAGCAGTACTTC. Translation: CASSHLKTGYYEQYF.

In nucleotides, the CDR3 is TGTGCCAGCAGCCCTACAGCACCGGGGAGTACAGATACGCAGTATTTT. Protein sequence: CASSPTAPGSTDTQYF. The chain recombines TRBV7-3 with TRBJ2-3, with D perhaps matching TRBD2 (5 bases). The germline V and J ends were trimmed by 5 bases and 3 bases, with 18 bases remaining between them. The CDR3 consists of 16 residues. CDR1 is SGHTA, CDR2 FQGTGA, per germline.

The genes are TRBV2 and TRBJ2-3; D remains unclear. Trimming stripped 9 bases from V and 4 bases from J, with 8 bases between. Germline V gene data show CDR1 as SNHLY and CDR2 as FYNNEI. This CDR3 is built from 11 residues. CDR3 sequence reads: CASKVADTQYF. The CDR3 DNA reads TGTGCCAGTAAAGTGGCAGATACGCAGTATTTT.

This clonotype was seen repeatedly, ten times or more. J is TRBJ1-1 and V is TRBV5-6; no clear D. The CDR3 length is 13 residues. The germline V and J ends were trimmed by 5 bases and 2 bases, with 10 bases remaining between them. Germline CDR1 reads SGHDT; CDR2 reads YYEEEE. The CDR3 coding sequence is TGTGCCAGCAGTAACGGGATTAACACTGAAGCTTTCTTT. Its translation is CASSNGINTEAFF. Complete variable domain (other parts from reference TRBV5-6 and TRBJ1-1): DAGVTQSPTHLIKTRGQQVTLRCSPKSGHDTVSWYQQALGQGPQFIFQYYEEEERQRGNFPDRFSGHQFPNYSSELNVNALLLGDSALYLCASSNGINTEAFFGQGTRLTVV.

V usage is TRBV5-1 and J usage is TRBJ2-3; D is uncertain. The CDR3 is 15 amino acids. The V end was cut by 0 bases, the J end by 1 base, with 9 bases between. Germline lookup yields CDR1 SGHRS and CDR2 YFSETQ. The DNA for the CDR3 is TGCGCCAGCAGCTTGGGGGCTTCCCGCACAGATACGCAGTATTTT. Translated: CASSLGASRTDTQYF.

This chain joins TRBV15 and TRBJ1-5; D not resolved. Per germline, CDR1 LNHNV and CDR2 YYDKDF (reference sequence). V dropped 5 bases and J dropped 3 bases, with 14 bases sitting between them. The CDR3 totals 15 residues. The CDR3 sequence: CATSLDRTVNQPQHF. The CDR3 nucleotides are TGTGCCACCAGCCTAGACCGAACAGTCAATCAGCCCCAGCATTTT. Full variable domain (rest looked up from reference TRBV15 and TRBJ1-5): DAMVIQNPRYQVTQFGKPVTLSCSQTLNHNVMYWYQQKSSQAPKLLFHYYDKDFNNEADTPDNFQSRRPNTSFCFLDIRSPGLGDTAMYLCATSLDRTVNQPQHFGDGTRLSIL.

The sample holds many counts of this clonotype. The rearrangement links TRBV10-3 to TRBJ2-7; a possible D gene is TRBD1 (5 bases). The ends were cut back, 5 bases at V and 4 bases at J, with 15 bases in the middle. The CDR3 has 14 amino acids. Per germline, CDR1 ENHRY and CDR2 SYGVKD. For the CDR3, the DNA is TGTGCCATCAGTCCCGATTGGGGCTCATACGAGCAGTACTTC. Translating it yields CAISPDWGSYEQYF.

The rearrangement joins TRBV6-2 or TRBV6-3 to TRBJ2-7, with D perhaps matching TRBD2 (5 bases). Trimming took 4 bases from V and 2 from J, leaving 12 bases between them. The CDR3 spans 14 residues. CDR1 and CDR2 from the germline V gene are MNHEY and SVGEGT. The CDR3 DNA follows: TGTGCCAGCAGTTCTCCGGGGTATACCTACGAGCAGTACTTC. Protein product: CASSSPGYTYEQYF.

This clonotype was detected a few times. The CDR3 reads CASSDPLNRGGTNYGYTF. CDR3 sequence (DNA): TGTGCCAGCAGTGATCCGCTTAACAGGGGGGGGACTAACTATGGCTACACCTTC. This chain connects TRBV2 to TRBJ1-2, with 8 bases fitting TRBD1. The CDR3 sequence is 18 residues long. The germline CDR1 and CDR2 sequences are SNHLY and FYNNEI. V lost 3 bases to trimming and J lost 0 bases; unmatched junction nucleotides: 12.

The V gene is TRBV24-1, the J gene TRBJ2-4; D uncertain. The V and J ends lost 11 bases and 0 bases respectively, with 16 bases between them. This CDR3 has 15 residues. Germline CDR1 and CDR2: KGHDR and SFDVKD. CDR3: CAIAVGFLAKNIQYF. CDR3 in DNA: TGTGCCATCGCCGTAGGATTTTTAGCCAAAAACATTCAGTACTTC.

V and J are TRBV7-9 and TRBJ1-1; 7 bases fit TRBD1. CDR3 length: 14 residues. Trimming cost V 5 bases and J 6 bases; bases outside gene matches: 9. Germline V gene lookup returns CDR1 SEHNR and CDR2 FQNEAQ (reference sequence). The chain's CDR3 is CASSPPTGLAEAFF. In DNA form, the CDR3 reads TGTGCCAGCAGCCCCCCGACAGGGTTGGCTGAAGCTTTCTTT.

The chain employs TRBV7-8 and TRBJ2-1, with TRBD2 identical over 9 bases. The CDR3 has 16 amino acids. CDR1 is SGHVS, CDR2 FQNEAQ, per germline. V lost 0 bases, J lost 5 bases, and 5 bases stayed unmatched. The CDR3 reads CASSLAIAGVNNEQFF. The CDR3 DNA sequence: TGTGCCAGCAGCTTAGCAATAGCGGGAGTCAACAATGAGCAGTTCTTC.

The sample holds a few counts of this clonotype. The V call is TRBV21-1, the J call TRBJ2-5; the table names TRBD1, a call not compared with the DNA. TRBV21-1 represents a pseudogene. CDR3 length: 16 amino acids. This CDR3 reads CASSKDGWDRAETQYF. CDR3 DNA sequence: TGTGCCAGCAGCAAAGACGGTTGGGACAGGGCGGAGACCCAGTACTTC.

This clonotype was counted only a few times. The gene calls are TRBV4-2 and TRBJ2-7; D is unclear. The CDR3 totals 14 residues. Germline CDR1 reads LGHNA; CDR2 reads YNFKEQ. The V end lost 1 base, the J end lost 2 bases, and 9 bases lay between the germline ends. The CDR3 DNA follows: TGTGCCAGCAGCCAAGCTCGCAGCGCCTACGAGCAGTACTTC. Its protein is CASSQARSAYEQYF.